A selection of T cell receptor beta chains follows, all from one sample in a study of blood T cell repertoires in COVID-19. The method was immunoSEQ multiplex PCR; TCRdb's version includes in-frame clones alone and lacks a portion of them. The repertoire consists of about 8,500 clones, with 70% to 90% occurring once and the leading ten covering just over 7%. The sequenced sample was peripheral blood. These receptor sequences come from a human donor with active COVID-19. The donor label of this sample is uncertain. Both conserved end residues are part of each CDR3. The D gene is left open where the match is weak. Size is stated for part of the rows, as once, few or many counts, or as a class when the clone is expanded.

CDR3 DNA: TGTGCCAGCAGTTCCGATGCCGGACATAGCAATCAGCCCCAGCATTTT
CDR3 protein: CASSSDAGHSNQPQHF
clone size: .
J gene: TRBJ1-5
D gene: .
V gene: TRBV28

CDR3 DNA: TGTGCCAGCAGCTCGGGGGGCTGGAATGAAAAACTGTTTTTT
CDR3 protein: CASSSGGWNEKLFF
clone size: .
J gene: TRBJ1-4
D gene: .
V gene: TRBV5-4

CDR3 DNA: TGTGCCAGCAGCCAAGTAGCCAGCGGGGGCCGGAACACCGGGGAGCTGTTTTTT
CDR3 protein: CASSQVASGGRNTGELFF
clone size: few
J gene: TRBJ2-2
D gene: TRBD2
V gene: TRBV4-2

CDR3 DNA: TGTGCCAGCAGTTACTCGACCGAGGGACAGACATTTCTCAGCTCACCCCTCCACTTT
CDR3 protein: CASSYSTEGQTFLSSPLHF
clone size: once
J gene: TRBJ1-6
D gene: TRBD1
V gene: TRBV6-2/TRBV6-3

CDR3 DNA: TGCGCCAGCAGCCAAGACGAGGGGGTTGGGGCCAACGTCCTGACTTTC
CDR3 protein: CASSQDEGVGANVLTF
clone size: once
J gene: TRBJ2-6
D gene: .
V gene: TRBV4-1

CDR3 DNA: TGTGCCAGCAGTTACCCCCCAATGGGCTACACCTTC
CDR3 protein: CASSYPPMGYTF
clone size: .
J gene: TRBJ1-2
D gene: .
V gene: TRBV6-6

CDR3 DNA: TGTGCCAGCAGTTTAAGAGCGGGGGGTAACAATGAGCAGTTCTTC
CDR3 protein: CASSLRAGGNNEQFF
clone size: .
J gene: TRBJ2-1
D gene: TRBD2
V gene: TRBV27

CDR3 DNA: TGCGCCAGCAGCGACAATATAGAGTCCCTTAGCACAGATACGCAGTATTTT
CDR3 protein: CASSDNIESLSTDTQYF
clone size: once
J gene: TRBJ2-3
D gene: .
V gene: TRBV5-1

CDR3 DNA: TGTGCCACCAGTGATGAGGGAACCCTCTCCTACAATGAGCAGTTCTTC
CDR3 protein: CATSDEGTLSYNEQFF
clone size: .
J gene: TRBJ2-1
D gene: .
V gene: TRBV24-1

CDR3 DNA: TGTGCCAGCAGCTTTTCGGGGGGTTTTTACACCGGGGAGCTGTTTTTT
CDR3 protein: CASSFSGGFYTGELFF
clone size: .
J gene: TRBJ2-2
D gene: TRBD2
V gene: TRBV7-2

CDR3 DNA: TGTGCCAGTAGTATAGGGACAGGGCGGCTATATAGCAATCAGCCCCAGCATTTT
CDR3 protein: CASSIGTGRLYSNQPQHF
clone size: .
J gene: TRBJ1-5
D gene: TRBD1
V gene: TRBV19

CDR3 DNA: TGCAGCGTTGGGAGTGAAAAACTGTTTTTT
CDR3 protein: CSVGSEKLFF
clone size: once
J gene: TRBJ1-4
D gene: .
V gene: TRBV29-1

CDR3 DNA: TGTGCCAGTAGTTCCCTGGCAGGGGGCGCGAAGATTGAAGCTTTCTTT
CDR3 protein: CASSSLAGGAKIEAFF
clone size: .
J gene: TRBJ1-1
D gene: TRBD1
V gene: TRBV19

CDR3 DNA: TGTGCCAGTAGGGACAGGATAAACAGCAATCAGCCCCAGCATTTT
CDR3 protein: CASRDRINSNQPQHF
clone size: once
J gene: TRBJ1-5
D gene: TRBD1
V gene: TRBV19

CDR3 DNA: TGTGCCAGCAGCTTAGTTCAGAATCAGCCCCAGCATTTT
CDR3 protein: CASSLVQNQPQHF
clone size: few
J gene: TRBJ1-5
D gene: .
V gene: TRBV7-2

CDR3 DNA: TGCGCCAGCAGTATGACAGGGGGTGGAGGCTACACCTTC
CDR3 protein: CASSMTGGGGYTF
clone size: .
J gene: TRBJ1-2
D gene: TRBD1
V gene: TRBV23-1

CDR3 DNA: TGTGCCAGCAGCTTAGATGTTGAGGACAGGGGGCTCTATGGCTACACCTTC
CDR3 protein: CASSLDVEDRGLYGYTF
clone size: .
J gene: TRBJ1-2
D gene: TRBD1
V gene: TRBV11-2

CDR3 DNA: TGCGCCAGCAGCCCAAAAGGCCCGGGAGAAGGTGAGCAGTTCTTC
CDR3 protein: CASSPKGPGEGEQFF
clone size: .
J gene: TRBJ2-1
D gene: .
V gene: TRBV5-1

CDR3 DNA: TGCGCCAGCAGCCAAGGACGCGGGGGGCGAGAGACCCAGTACTTC
CDR3 protein: CASSQGRGGRETQYF
clone size: .
J gene: TRBJ2-5
D gene: TRBD2
V gene: TRBV4-1

CDR3 DNA: TGTGCCAGCAGTGACAGGGGGAGCACAGATACGCAGTATTTT
CDR3 protein: CASSDRGSTDTQYF
clone size: medium-sized
J gene: TRBJ2-3
D gene: .
V gene: TRBV6-4

CDR3 DNA: TGCAGCGGGAGAGCGGGGACGGCTAATGAAAAACTGTTTTTT
CDR3 protein: CSGRAGTANEKLFF
clone size: .
J gene: TRBJ1-4
D gene: .
V gene: TRBV29-1

CDR3 DNA: TGTGCCAGCAGCTTAGGGGGGGGCTCCTACAATGAGCAGTTCTTC
CDR3 protein: CASSLGGGSYNEQFF
clone size: .
J gene: TRBJ2-1
D gene: TRBD2
V gene: TRBV7-8

CDR3 DNA: TGCGCCAGCAGCCGCGGACAGGGGGACACTGAAGCTTTCTTT
CDR3 protein: CASSRGQGDTEAFF
clone size: .
J gene: TRBJ1-1
D gene: TRBD1
V gene: TRBV5-1

CDR3 DNA: TGTGCCAGCAGTGAACCGCAGGCCTACTATGGCTACACCTTC
CDR3 protein: CASSEPQAYYGYTF
clone size: .
J gene: TRBJ1-2
D gene: .
V gene: TRBV6-1

CDR3 DNA: TGTGCCAGCAGCGCCACCATGGGACTAGCGGTGAAAGAGACCCAGTACTTC
CDR3 protein: CASSATMGLAVKETQYF
clone size: few
J gene: TRBJ2-5
D gene: TRBD2
V gene: TRBV9

CDR3 DNA: TGTGCCAGCAGCGTCGGGACAGTTTCAGAGACCCAGTACTTC
CDR3 protein: CASSVGTVSETQYF
clone size: .
J gene: TRBJ2-5
D gene: TRBD1
V gene: TRBV9

CDR3 DNA: TGTGCCAGCAGCCGGGGGCAGTATAGCAATCAGCCCCAGCATTTT
CDR3 protein: CASSRGQYSNQPQHF
clone size: .
J gene: TRBJ1-5
D gene: .
V gene: TRBV3-1/TRBV3-2

CDR3 DNA: TGTGCCAGCAGCTTATCTAGCGGGGGGATTACTAGCACAGATACGCAGTATTTT
CDR3 protein: CASSLSSGGITSTDTQYF
clone size: .
J gene: TRBJ2-3
D gene: TRBD2
V gene: TRBV7-9

CDR3 DNA: TGTGCCAGCAGTTTACACACAGGGTGGTCACCCCTCCACTTT
CDR3 protein: CASSLHTGWSPLHF
clone size: .
J gene: TRBJ1-6
D gene: .
V gene: TRBV28

CDR3 DNA: TGTGCCAGCACCGAGGACAGGGGAGAGGGTCAGCCCCAGCATTTT
CDR3 protein: CASTEDRGEGQPQHF
clone size: few
J gene: TRBJ1-5
D gene: TRBD1
V gene: TRBV28

CDR3 DNA: TGTGCCAGCAGTGAATCTAGGACTCTACAAGAGACCCAGTACTTC
CDR3 protein: CASSESRTLQETQYF
clone size: few
J gene: TRBJ2-5
D gene: .
V gene: TRBV25-1

CDR3 DNA: TGTGCCAGCAGTGATCAGGGGGCCACCGGGGAGCTGTTTTTT
CDR3 protein: CASSDQGATGELFF
clone size: .
J gene: TRBJ2-2
D gene: TRBD1
V gene: TRBV6-4

CDR3 DNA: TGCGCCAGCAGCCAAGGCGTGGCGGGGTCTTTTAATCAGCCCCAGCATTTT
CDR3 protein: CASSQGVAGSFNQPQHF
clone size: .
J gene: TRBJ1-5
D gene: .
V gene: TRBV4-1

CDR3 DNA: TGTGCCAGTGGGGACAGATATCAGCCCCAGCATTTT
CDR3 protein: CASGDRYQPQHF
clone size: few
J gene: TRBJ1-5
D gene: TRBD1
V gene: TRBV19

CDR3 DNA: TGTGCCAGCAGCCAAGAAGGCAGGTGGGATGGCTACACCTTC
CDR3 protein: CASSQEGRWDGYTF
clone size: .
J gene: TRBJ1-2
D gene: .
V gene: TRBV14

CDR3 DNA: TGTGCCAGCAGTCTCGGGACATCTTACGAGCAGTACTTC
CDR3 protein: CASSLGTSYEQYF
clone size: .
J gene: TRBJ2-7
D gene: .
V gene: TRBV28

CDR3 DNA: TGTGCCAGCAGCCCCAGCGGGAGCTCTGGAAACACCATATATTTT
CDR3 protein: CASSPSGSSGNTIYF
clone size: .
J gene: TRBJ1-3
D gene: .
V gene: TRBV9

CDR3 DNA: TGTGCCAGCAGCCCTACGAACAACATCAGGGGGCCTTATGAAAAACTGTTTTTT
CDR3 protein: CASSPTNNIRGPYEKLFF
clone size: .
J gene: TRBJ1-4
D gene: TRBD1
V gene: TRBV7-9

CDR3 DNA: TGTGCCACCAGCAGTACAGGGAGTGGCACTGAAGCTTTCTTT
CDR3 protein: CATSSTGSGTEAFF
clone size: .
J gene: TRBJ1-1
D gene: .
V gene: TRBV15

CDR3 DNA: TGTGCCAGCTACAGTCCCGGGGCCAACGTCCTGACTTTC
CDR3 protein: CASYSPGANVLTF
clone size: .
J gene: TRBJ2-6
D gene: .
V gene: TRBV2